This T cell receptor (beta chain) is drawn from a study of blood T cell repertoires in COVID-19. Background on the study: Both acute and convalescent COVID-19 samples were obtained from the United States, Italy and Spain. Sources were T cells, B-cell-depleted T cells, or PBMCs; the material itself was cDNA or gDNA.

Concerning this clone itself: Other DNA sequences in this sample translate to the same CDR3.

Per the original methods: It was from reference gene primer amplification that nucleated cell counts were estimated. Assay used: immunoSEQ multiplex PCR; TCRdb lists only in-frame clones, some missing. For V, J and clone size, that table is used; D and trimming come from the DNA. The repertoire holds about 170,000 clones, with 80% to 90% as singletons. Seattle patient enrollment occurred during active infection, with longitudinal follow-up thereafter. The CDR3 covers 12 residues. Germline CDR1 and CDR2: LGHDT and YNNKEL (reference sequence). The V end was cut by 4 bases, the J end by 4 bases, with 8 bases between.

Input material: peripheral blood. The chain joins TRBV3-1 (or the pseudogene TRBV3-2) to TRBJ2-7, with D possibly TRBD1 on 6 matching bases. This TCR was recovered from a woman older than 75 with COVID-19, enrolled during active disease. CDR3 DNA sequence: TGTGCCAGCAGCCCCAGGGGTTACGAGCAGTACTTC. Protein product: CASSPRGYEQYF.